This T cell receptor (beta chain) appears in the sequencing data of a study of blood T cell repertoires in COVID-19 (dated by TCRdb to the early 2020s). As for the study more broadly: Samples from collaborators originated in the United States, Italy and Spain and spanned both the acute and convalescent phases of COVID-19. The prospective study material was composed of cDNA or gDNA derived from T cells, B-cell-depleted T cells, or PBMCs. Deeply sampled blood TCRbeta repertoires from subjects exposed to, actively infected with, or recovered from COVID-19 were included in the dataset. The repertoires were released in a freely available public database meant as a resource for research on the immune response to SARS-CoV-2. The samples were drawn from two sources: the first 160 participants of the ongoing ImmuneRACE study, and 1,200 or so subjects contributed by 6 global collaborators. Nearly every sample came with metadata listing a de-identified subject ID, COVID-19 status, age in years and sex. Where HLA class I and class II types were available, the types were taken from metadata supplied by the sample provider, not from assay-based typing.

Remarks on this clone: Its antigen is currently not known. Base qualities are not provided; no much larger clone lies one nucleotide away.

TCRbeta CDR3 regions were amplified from genomic DNA by means of the immunoSEQ Assay, a bias-controlled multiplex PCR. Concerning the study's data processing: Nucleated cell counts per sample were estimated from amplification of reference gene primers within the assay. To quantify the absolute abundance of each unique TCRbeta CDR3 rearrangement, sequence reads were collapsed and filtered. Productive Simpson clonality was computed per sample as the square root of Simpson's diversity index over productive rearrangements. The clones in this table, taken by TCRdb from immuneACCESS, are in-frame only. Not every clone is retained; where verified, under half of the shortfall comes from an unresolved V gene, and the cause of the rest is unknown. D and trimming were read from the DNA, whereas the V and J calls and clone size are those reported in that table. The sample table records 200,000 to 250,000 clones; about 85% of these occur just once. Of the sample, 15% to 20% falls within the top ten clones.

Ends trimmed: V by 8 bases, J by 8 bases; bases unmatched to a gene: 14. As encoded in the germline V gene, CDR1 is SGHRS while CDR2 is YFSETQ. Its CDR3 holds 14 amino acids, cysteine through phenylalanine. The DNA shown is the 42-base CDR3, in frame from base 1. Whole blood was collected in K2EDTA tubes by collaborating institutions according to the institutions' own protocols. For TCRbeta analysis, collaborators shipped samples in one of three forms: frozen whole blood, isolated PBMCs, or DNA extracted from either of those sample types. Findings and caveats that apply to the study as a whole: The amount of clinical and demographic metadata varied by source and participant and was provided uncurated.

The sequencing input was peripheral blood. This clonotype was sampled from a woman of 80 years or more with active or convalescent COVID-19. The rearrangement combines TRBV5-1 with TRBJ1-2, with 8 central nucleotides matching TRBD1. The DNA sequence is as follows: TGCGCCAGTGCTACCGGGACAGGAGGGGTAGGCTACACCTTC. The resulting protein is CASATGTGGVGYTF.